The 4 T cell receptor beta chains below were found in one sample sequenced in a study of blood T cell repertoires in COVID-19. Sequenced by immunoSEQ multiplex PCR; TCRdb stores in-frame clones only, minus some. The sample has some 200,000 clones, less than 85% seen once. The specimen was peripheral blood. The receptors were sampled from a woman in her sixties or seventies with acute or convalescent COVID-19.

This chain links TRBV19 with TRBJ2-1; 10 nucleotides line up with TRBD2. Germline CDR1 is LNHDA and CDR2 is SQIVND (reference sequence). The trim removed 5 bases at V and 4 bases at J, leaving 5 bases unmatched. CDR3 length: 15 amino acids. CDR3 coding DNA: TGTGCCAGTAGTCTTGGACTAGCGGAATACAATGAGCAGTTCTTC. Protein: CASSLGLAEYNEQFF.

This clone has a handful of counts. This CDR3 is CASSYVPTTGYGYTF. The CDR3 nucleotides read TGTGCCAGCAGTTATGTCCCAACGACAGGATATGGCTACACCTTC. V usage is TRBV6-6 and J usage is TRBJ1-2, with D possibly matching TRBD1 (6 bases). The V end was cut by 3 bases, the J end by 5 bases, with 16 bases between. CDR1 and CDR2 (germline): MNHNY, SVGAGI (reference sequence). This CDR3 has 15 residues.

V usage is TRBV5-4 and J usage is TRBJ2-1, with D tentatively TRBD2 (5 bases). Trimming shortened V by 9 bases and J by 4 bases, and 14 bases separated the two germline ends. Germline values: CDR1 SGHNT, CDR2 YYREEE (reference sequence). This CDR3 spans 13 amino acids. The CDR3, as DNA: TGTGCCACCGGGCTAGCCAATTACAATGAGCAGTTCTTC. It is translated as CATGLANYNEQFF.

The chain couples TRBV6-2 or TRBV6-3 to TRBJ1-5, with 7 bases matching TRBD1. CDR3 length: 17 residues. The V segment lost 2 bases and the J segment 4 bases; nucleotides outside the gene matches: 11. Germline loops: CDR1 MNHEY, CDR2 SVGEGT. CDR3 nucleotides: TGTGCCAGCAGTTACCTCGGACAGGCCCGGCAAAATCAGCCCCAGCATTTT. Amino acids: CASSYLGQARQNQPQHF.